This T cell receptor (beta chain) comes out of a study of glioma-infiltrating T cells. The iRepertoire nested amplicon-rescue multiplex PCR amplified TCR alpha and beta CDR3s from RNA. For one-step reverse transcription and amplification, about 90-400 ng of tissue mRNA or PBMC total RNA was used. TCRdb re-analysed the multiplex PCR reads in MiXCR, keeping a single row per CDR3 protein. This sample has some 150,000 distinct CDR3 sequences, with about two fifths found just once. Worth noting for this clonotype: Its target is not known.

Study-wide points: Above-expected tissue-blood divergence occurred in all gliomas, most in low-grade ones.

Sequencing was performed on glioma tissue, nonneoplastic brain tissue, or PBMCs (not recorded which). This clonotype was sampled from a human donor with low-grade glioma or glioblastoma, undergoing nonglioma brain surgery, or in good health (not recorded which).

For the CDR3, the DNA is TGCAGTGCTAGACCACTAGCGGGGGCCCCAGATACGCAGTATTTT. It translates to CSARPLAGAPDTQYF. The chain has TRBV20-1 and TRBJ2-3, with 11 bases fitting TRBD2. Germline CDR1 and CDR2: DFQATT and SNEGSKA (reference sequence). J gave up 4 bases and V 2 bases, and 5 bases lay outside the gene matches. This CDR3 contains 15 residues.